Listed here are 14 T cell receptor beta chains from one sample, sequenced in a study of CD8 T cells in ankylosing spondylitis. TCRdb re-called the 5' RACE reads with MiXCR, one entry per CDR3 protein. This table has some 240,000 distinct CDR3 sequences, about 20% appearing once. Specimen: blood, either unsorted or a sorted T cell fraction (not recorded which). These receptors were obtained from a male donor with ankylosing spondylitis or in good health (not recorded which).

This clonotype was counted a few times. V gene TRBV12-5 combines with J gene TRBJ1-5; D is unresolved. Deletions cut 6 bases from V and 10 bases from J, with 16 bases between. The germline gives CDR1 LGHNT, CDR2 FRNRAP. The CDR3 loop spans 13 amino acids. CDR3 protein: CASGLQTVLPQHF. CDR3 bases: TGTGCTAGTGGGCTGCAAACAGTTTTACCCCAGCATTTT.

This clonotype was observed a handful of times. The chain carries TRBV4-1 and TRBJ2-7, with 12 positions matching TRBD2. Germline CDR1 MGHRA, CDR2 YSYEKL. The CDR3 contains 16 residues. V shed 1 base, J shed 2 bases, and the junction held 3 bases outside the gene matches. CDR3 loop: CASSQGRLAGAYEQYF. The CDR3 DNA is TGCGCCAGCAGCCAAGGACGACTAGCGGGAGCCTACGAGCAGTACTTC.

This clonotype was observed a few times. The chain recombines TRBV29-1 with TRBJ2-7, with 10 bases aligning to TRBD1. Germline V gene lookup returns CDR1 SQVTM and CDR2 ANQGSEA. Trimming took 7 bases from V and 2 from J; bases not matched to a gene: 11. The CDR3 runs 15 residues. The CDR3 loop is CSAKMGQGTTYEQYF. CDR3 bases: TGCAGCGCTAAAATGGGACAGGGGACTACCTACGAGCAGTACTTC.

DNA of the CDR3: TGTGCCAGCAGCGAAGACAGGGAGCTCTACGAGCAGTACTTC. Its protein product is CASSEDRELYEQYF. The chain joins TRBV25-1 to TRBJ2-7; 7 nucleotides line up with TRBD1. This CDR3 has 14 amino acids. V lost 6 bases and J lost 3; bases outside the gene matches: 8. Germline CDR1 is MGHDK and CDR2 is SYGVNS.

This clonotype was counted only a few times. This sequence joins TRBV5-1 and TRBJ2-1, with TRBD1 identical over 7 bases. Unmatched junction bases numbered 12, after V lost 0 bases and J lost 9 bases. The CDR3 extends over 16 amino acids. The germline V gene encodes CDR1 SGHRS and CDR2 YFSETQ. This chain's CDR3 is CASSLAGTAPWSEQFF. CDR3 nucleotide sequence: TGCGCCAGCAGCTTGGCTGGGACAGCTCCATGGAGTGAGCAGTTCTTC.

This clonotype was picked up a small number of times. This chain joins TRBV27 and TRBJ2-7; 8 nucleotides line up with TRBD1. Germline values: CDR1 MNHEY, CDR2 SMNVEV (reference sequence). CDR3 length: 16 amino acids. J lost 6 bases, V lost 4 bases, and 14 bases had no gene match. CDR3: CASSSQGAILGGEQYF. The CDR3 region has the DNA TGTGCCAGCAGTTCTCAGGGGGCCATACTAGGGGGCGAGCAGTACTTC.

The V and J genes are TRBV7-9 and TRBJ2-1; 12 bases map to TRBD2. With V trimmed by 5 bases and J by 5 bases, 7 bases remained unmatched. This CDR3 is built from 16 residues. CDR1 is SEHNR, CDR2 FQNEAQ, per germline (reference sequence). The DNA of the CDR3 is TGTGCCAGCAGCCAACCGACTAGCGGGGGACACAATGAGCAGTTCTTC. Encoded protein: CASSQPTSGGHNEQFF.

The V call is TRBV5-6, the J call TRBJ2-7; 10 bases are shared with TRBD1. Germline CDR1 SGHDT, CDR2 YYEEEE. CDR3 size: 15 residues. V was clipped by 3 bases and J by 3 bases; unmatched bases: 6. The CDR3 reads CASSSSDRGLYEQYF. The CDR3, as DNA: TGTGCCAGCAGCTCCAGTGACAGGGGGCTCTACGAGCAGTACTTC.

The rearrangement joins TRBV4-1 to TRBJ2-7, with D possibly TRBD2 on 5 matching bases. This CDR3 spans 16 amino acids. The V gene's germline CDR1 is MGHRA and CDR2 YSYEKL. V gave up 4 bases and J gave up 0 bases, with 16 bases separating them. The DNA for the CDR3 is TGCGCCAGCAGCCCCTCTGCCCCGGGGTCCTCCTACGAGCAGTACTTC. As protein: CASSPSAPGSSYEQYF.

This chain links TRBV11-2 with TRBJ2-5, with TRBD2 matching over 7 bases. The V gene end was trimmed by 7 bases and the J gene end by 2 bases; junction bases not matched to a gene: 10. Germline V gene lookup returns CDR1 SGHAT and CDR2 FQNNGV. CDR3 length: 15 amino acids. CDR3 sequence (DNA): TGTGCCAGCAATCTAGCGGAGACAGATCAAGAGACCCAGTACTTC. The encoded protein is CASNLAETDQETQYF. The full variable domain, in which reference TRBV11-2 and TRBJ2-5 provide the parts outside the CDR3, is EAGVAQSPRYKIIEKRQSVAFWCNPISGHATLYWYQQILGQGPKLLIQFQNNGVVDDSQLPKDRFSAERLKGVDSTLKIQPAKLEDSAVYLCASNLAETDQETQYFGPGTRLLVL.

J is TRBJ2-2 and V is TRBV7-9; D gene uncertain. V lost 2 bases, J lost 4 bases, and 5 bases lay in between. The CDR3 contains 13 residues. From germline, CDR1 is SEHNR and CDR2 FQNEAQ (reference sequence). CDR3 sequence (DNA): TGTGCCAGCAGCTTATTTCTCACCGGGGAGCTGTTTTTT. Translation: CASSLFLTGELFF.

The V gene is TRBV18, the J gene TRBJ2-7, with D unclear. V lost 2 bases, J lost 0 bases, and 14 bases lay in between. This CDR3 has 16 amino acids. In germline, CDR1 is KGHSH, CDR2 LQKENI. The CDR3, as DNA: TGTGCCAGCTCACCAGGTGGCTACCGGAGCTCCTACGAGCAGTACTTC. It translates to CASSPGGYRSSYEQYF.

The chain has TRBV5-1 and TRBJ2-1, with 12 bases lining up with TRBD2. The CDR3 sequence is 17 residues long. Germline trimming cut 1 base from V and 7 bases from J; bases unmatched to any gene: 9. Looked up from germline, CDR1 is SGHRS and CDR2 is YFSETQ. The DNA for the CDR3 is TGCGCCAGCAGCTTGTCCCTAGCGGGAGGGCCTTTGAATGAGCAGTTCTTC. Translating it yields CASSLSLAGGPLNEQFF.

The CDR3 sequence is CASSYILGEGVIYGYTF. The CDR3 DNA reads TGTGCCAGCAGTTATATATTGGGGGAAGGGGTTATCTATGGCTACACCTTC. The gene calls are TRBV6-5 and TRBJ1-2; maybe TRBD1 (5 bases). Germline values: CDR1 MNHEY, CDR2 SVGAGI. V lost 3 bases to trimming and J lost 4 bases, with 21 bases between them. CDR3 length equals 17 residues.